This TCR beta chain was documented in a study of cytomegalovirus exposure and HLA in healthy donors. General study points: A reported reduction in N-insertions relative to the roughly 670-donor mean was seen in an Asian-associated ancestry cluster in a later analysis. Presence/absence analyses assumed roughly uniform sequencing depth across donors, which may not hold.

A multiplex PCR was run with 60 Vbeta primers and 13 Jbeta primers. Original processing methods: The authors later counted some 76 million unique TCR beta chains, 9 million to 12 million of them shared. Only in-frame clones appear in the TCRdb table, and some are missing; sequencing was by immunoSEQ multiplex PCR. The V and J calls and the clone size are those of that table, but D and trimming were determined from the DNA. The sample lists approximately 150,000 clones; 68% were seen once. Looked up from germline, CDR1 is MNHEY and CDR2 is SMNVEV (reference sequence). This CDR3 has 12 amino acids. V lost 8 bases and J 8 bases, leaving 13 bases between the germline ends. Remarks on this clone: Its antigen is as yet unknown.

This chain links TRBV27 with TRBJ2-1; D is perhaps TRBD1 (5 bases). The source of this sequence is a woman aged 40-49 years in good health and CMV-seropositive. Sequenced: PBMCs. This chain's CDR3 is CASGVWGDEQFF. CDR3 DNA sequence: TGTGCCAGCGGGGTCTGGGGCGATGAGCAGTTCTTC.